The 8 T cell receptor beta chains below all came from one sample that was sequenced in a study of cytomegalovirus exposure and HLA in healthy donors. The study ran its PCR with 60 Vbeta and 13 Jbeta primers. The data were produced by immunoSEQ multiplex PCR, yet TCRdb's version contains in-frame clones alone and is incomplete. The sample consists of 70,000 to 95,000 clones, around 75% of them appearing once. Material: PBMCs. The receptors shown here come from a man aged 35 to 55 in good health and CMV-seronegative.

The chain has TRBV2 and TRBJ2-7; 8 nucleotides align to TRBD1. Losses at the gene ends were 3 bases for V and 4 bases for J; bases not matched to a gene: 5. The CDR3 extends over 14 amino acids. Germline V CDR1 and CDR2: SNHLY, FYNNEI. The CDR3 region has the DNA TGTGCCAGCAGTGAGCAGGGGGCGCGGTACGAGCAGTACTTC. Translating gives CASSEQGARYEQYF.

In nucleotides, the CDR3 is TGCGCCAGCAGCATGTCCCTGGCAGTCCAAGAGACCCAGTACTTC. Translating it yields CASSMSLAVQETQYF. This chain joins TRBV5-1 and TRBJ2-5, with D uncertain. Germline V CDR1 and CDR2: SGHRS, YFSETQ. This CDR3 region has 15 residues. The V gene lost 4 bases and the J gene lost 1 base, with 14 bases spanning the gap.

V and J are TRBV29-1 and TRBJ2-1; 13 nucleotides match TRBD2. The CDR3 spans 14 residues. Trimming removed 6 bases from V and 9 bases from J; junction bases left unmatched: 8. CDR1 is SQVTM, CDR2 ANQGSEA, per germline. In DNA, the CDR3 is TGCAGCGTCCGAACTAGCGGGGGGGCCGGTGAGCAGTTCTTC. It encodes CSVRTSGGAGEQFF.

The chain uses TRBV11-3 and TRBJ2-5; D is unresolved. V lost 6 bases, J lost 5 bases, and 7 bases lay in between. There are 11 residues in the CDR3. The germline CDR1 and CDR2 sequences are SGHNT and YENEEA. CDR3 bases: TGTGCCAGCAGTCTATATGAGACCCAGTACTTC. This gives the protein CASSLYETQYF.

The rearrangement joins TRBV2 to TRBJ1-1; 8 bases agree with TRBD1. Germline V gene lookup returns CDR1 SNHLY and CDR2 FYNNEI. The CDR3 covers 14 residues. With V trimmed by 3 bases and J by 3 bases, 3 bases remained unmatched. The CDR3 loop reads CASSEQGADTEAFF. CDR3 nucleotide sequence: TGTGCCAGCAGTGAGCAGGGGGCCGACACTGAAGCTTTCTTT.

CDR3 DNA sequence: TGTGCCAGCAATAGAAGCGGTCAAGATGAGCAGTTCTTC. Residues: CASNRSGQDEQFF. The V gene is TRBV28, the J gene TRBJ2-1, with a weak D call TRBD2 (5 bases). CDR3 length equals 13 residues. Germline CDR1 is MDHEN and CDR2 is SYDVKM. Trimming took off 7 bases at V and 8 bases at J, with 15 bases between the two ends.

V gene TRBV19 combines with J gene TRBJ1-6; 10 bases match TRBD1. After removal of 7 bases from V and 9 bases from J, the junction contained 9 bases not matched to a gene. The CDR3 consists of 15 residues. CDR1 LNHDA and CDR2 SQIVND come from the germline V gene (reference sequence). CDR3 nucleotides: TGTGCCAGTACCCTATCCGGGACAGGGGTTTCACCCCTCCACTTT. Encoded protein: CASTLSGTGVSPLHF.

The CDR3 region is CASSLGAGTEAFF. The DNA for the CDR3 is TGTGCCAGCAGCTTAGGGGCAGGCACTGAAGCTTTCTTT. The chain uses TRBV11-3 and TRBJ1-1; no firm D call. V was trimmed by 1 base and J by 4 bases, leaving 7 bases between them. The CDR3 spans 13 residues. The V gene's germline CDR1 is SGHNT and CDR2 YENEEA.